This T cell receptor (beta chain) was recorded in a study of T cell changes during pregnancy in multiple sclerosis. The table came from immunoSEQ multiplex PCR; TCRdb's copy has only in-frame clones and leaves some out. The sample lists about 32,000 clones; approximately 89% were seen once. J gave up 3 bases and V 9 bases, and 16 bases lay outside the gene matches. This CDR3 contains 17 residues. CDR1 is MDHEN, CDR2 SYDVKM, per germline. The gene calls are TRBV28 and TRBJ2-3; 9 bases line up with TRBD1. Sequencing was performed on CD8+ T cells from peripheral blood mononuclear cells, taken in the first trimester of pregnancy. The sequence was obtained from a female donor with multiple sclerosis, enrolled in a pregnancy study. The CDR3 nucleotides read TGTGCCAGTCTCCCCCACGTTCACGGACAGGGGACAGATACGCAGTATTTT. Translating it yields CASLPHVHGQGTDTQYF.